The rows below give T cell receptor beta chains drawn from one sample of a study of blood T cell repertoires in COVID-19. The protocol was immunoSEQ multiplex PCR, while the TCRdb copy is restricted to in-frame clones and leaves out a portion. The sample holds under 85,000 clones; around 80% are singletons and the top ten take 15% to 18%. Material: peripheral blood. These TCRs come from a man older than 75 with acute or convalescent COVID-19. Each CDR3 is given with its conserved first and last residue. D genes are given only for firm matches. A clone size is listed for some rows: how often the clone was seen (once, few, many), or a class if it is expanded.

v_call	j_call	clone_size	d_call	cdr3_nt	cdr3_aa
TRBV24-1	TRBJ2-7	-	TRBD1	TGTGCCACCAGTTCGGACAGGGGCACCTCAGAGCAGTACTTC	CATSSDRGTSEQYF
TRBV18	TRBJ1-4	-	-	TGTGCCAGCTCACCACGGGGCTTTGGAGGGACGGGTACTAATGAAAAACTGTTTTTT	CASSPRGFGGTGTNEKLFF
TRBV6-2/TRBV6-3	TRBJ1-5	-	TRBD1	TGTGCCAGCAGTTCGGACAGGGCGAATCAGCCCCAGCATTTT	CASSSDRANQPQHF
TRBV9	TRBJ2-1	-	TRBD2	TGTGCCAGCAGCACCCTGACTAGCGGGAAGAATGAGCAGTTCTTC	CASSTLTSGKNEQFF
TRBV21-1	TRBJ1-2	-	-	TGTGCCAGCAGCAAAGTGCAAGGAGGGTTTGGCTACACCTTC	CASSKVQGGFGYTF
TRBV7-2	TRBJ2-3	-	-	TGTGCCAGCAGCTTAGATGGCGGGTTTAGAGATACGCAGTATTTT	CASSLDGGFRDTQYF
TRBV5-4	TRBJ1-5	-	-	TGTGCCAGCAGCTTGGCCCCCAGGGGTCAGCCCCAGCATTTT	CASSLAPRGQPQHF
TRBV28	TRBJ2-1	-	TRBD2	TGTGCCAGCCGACTAGCGGGAAATCGGGACAATGAGCAGTTCTTC	CASRLAGNRDNEQFF
TRBV6-6	TRBJ2-5	once	-	TGTGCCAGCAGACAACAGGGAGAAGAGACCCAGTACTTC	CASRQQGEETQYF
TRBV27	TRBJ2-5	once	-	TGTGCCAGCAGTTTATGGTCTAATCAAGAGACCCAGTACTTC	CASSLWSNQETQYF
TRBV6-2/TRBV6-3	TRBJ2-7	-	-	TGTGCCAGCAGTTACTCCGGACAGTTCTACGAGCAGTACTTC	CASSYSGQFYEQYF